This entry describes one T cell receptor beta chain. This entry is derived from a study of blood T cell repertoires in COVID-19. Overall study: From T cells, B-cell-depleted T cells, or PBMCs came the material, which was cDNA or gDNA.

Across 20 to 25 US areas, participants ranged in age from 18 to 89 years. Participant-given clinical history determined each cohort assignment. Original processing methods: Using reference gene primer amplification, nucleated cell counts were estimated. Here immunoSEQ multiplex PCR was the method, and the copy in TCRdb shows in-frame clones only, minus some. That table gives V, J and clone size, and the DNA gave D and trimming. The sample has under 400,000 clones; 86% are singletons. V shed 0 bases, J shed 2 bases, and the junction held 9 bases outside the gene matches. This CDR3 spans 17 amino acids. Germline V gene data show CDR1 as SGHDT and CDR2 as YYEEEE.

The receptor was isolated from a woman aged 40 to 55 with acute COVID-19. V gene TRBV5-6 combines with J gene TRBJ2-7; 9 bases align to TRBD1. Sequencing input: PBMCs or T cells enriched from blood (not recorded which). The CDR3 protein is CASSLVAGTGSTYEQYF. In nucleotides, the CDR3 is TGTGCCAGCAGCTTGGTCGCCGGGACAGGGTCCACCTACGAGCAGTACTTC.